This TCR beta chain was obtained from a study of T cells in Graves' hyperthyroidism and ophthalmopathy. For ophthalmopathy patients, the Clinical Activity Score was at least 3 and the NOSPECS grade at least 4; duration was under 3 months. PBMCs stemmed from less than 13 ml fresh peripheral blood. From RNA transcripts, TCR beta CDR3 regions were amplified. The HTBI primer set served for first-round RT-PCR of the TCR CDR3. In TCRdb, the multiplex PCR reads were re-called with MiXCR into one record per CDR3 protein. Among under 400,000 distinct CDR3 sequences listed, 15% to 20% were seen once. Per germline, CDR1 MNHEY and CDR2 SVGEGT. V was shortened by 4 bases and J by 2 bases, with 11 bases between the two germline ends. The CDR3 length is 14 residues. At least ten counts were recorded for this clonotype. Its antigen is undetermined. The study's findings and limits: Separating ophthalmopathy from stable hyperthyroidism was achieved by a 13 V-J model.

Sequenced: blood. The sequence derives from a woman between 40 and 55 years old with Graves' ophthalmopathy. J is TRBJ2-5 and V is TRBV6-2 or TRBV6-3; D is undetermined. Here the CDR3 DNA reads TGTGCCAGCAGTTCCCGCCCCCGACAAGAGACCCAGTACTTC. Residues: CASSSRPRQETQYF.